This T cell receptor beta chain was obtained from a study of cytomegalovirus exposure and HLA in healthy donors. Broader study findings: A later analysis showed that HLA-associated TCR beta chains had undergone more clonal expansion than equally common others. A list of 150 to 200 TCR beta chains associated with cytomegalovirus was given. Relative to the approximately 700-donor mean, N-insertions were reportedly fewer in an Asian-associated ancestry cluster in a later analysis.

Concerning this clone itself: The antigen is unknown.

60 Vbeta and 13 Jbeta primers were used in PCR. Authors' analysis steps: Around 11 million shared chains were among the roughly 80 million unique TCR beta chains that a later analysis counted. The assay was immunoSEQ multiplex PCR, and TCRdb's table has in-frame clones only and misses some. Clonal size and the V and J genes are those of that table, whereas D and trimming came from the DNA. The repertoire consists of under 250,000 clones, with 76% occurring once and the leading ten covering 0.55% to 0.75%. The CDR3 runs 16 residues. Germline values: CDR1 ENHRY, CDR2 SYGVKD. V shed 6 bases, J shed 2 bases, and the junction held 3 bases outside the gene matches.

The chain combines TRBV10-3 with TRBJ2-5; 16 nucleotides line up with TRBD2. This receptor was taken from a man between 18 and 29 years old in good health and CMV-seronegative. The specimen sequenced was PBMCs. The CDR3 nucleotides are TGTGCCATCAGCCCGGGACTAGCGGGGGGGCAAGAGACCCAGTACTTC. Translated, it gives CAISPGLAGGQETQYF.